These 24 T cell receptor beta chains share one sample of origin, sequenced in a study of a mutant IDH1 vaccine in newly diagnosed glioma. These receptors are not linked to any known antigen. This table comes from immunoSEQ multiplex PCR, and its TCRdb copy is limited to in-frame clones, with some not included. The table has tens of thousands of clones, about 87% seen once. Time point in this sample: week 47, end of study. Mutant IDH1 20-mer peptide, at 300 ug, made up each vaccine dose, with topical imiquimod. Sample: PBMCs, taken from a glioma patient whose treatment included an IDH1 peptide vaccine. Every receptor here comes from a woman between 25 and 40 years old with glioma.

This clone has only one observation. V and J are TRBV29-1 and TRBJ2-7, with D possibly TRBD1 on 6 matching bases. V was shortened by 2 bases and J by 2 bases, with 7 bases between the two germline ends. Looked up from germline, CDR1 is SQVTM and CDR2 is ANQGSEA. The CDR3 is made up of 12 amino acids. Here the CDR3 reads CSVEQGPYEQYF. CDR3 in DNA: TGCAGCGTTGAACAGGGGCCCTACGAGCAGTACTTC.

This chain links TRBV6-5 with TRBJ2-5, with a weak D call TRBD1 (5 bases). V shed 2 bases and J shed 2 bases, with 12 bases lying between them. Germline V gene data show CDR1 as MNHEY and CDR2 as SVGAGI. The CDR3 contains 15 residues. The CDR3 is CASSYGKGPQETQYF. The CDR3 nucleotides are TGTGCCAGCAGTTACGGGAAGGGGCCTCAAGAGACCCAGTACTTC.

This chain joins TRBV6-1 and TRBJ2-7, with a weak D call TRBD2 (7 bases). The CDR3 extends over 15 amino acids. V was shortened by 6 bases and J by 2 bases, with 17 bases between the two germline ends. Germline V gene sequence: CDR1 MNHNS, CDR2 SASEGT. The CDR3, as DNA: TGTGCCAGCAGCTCCTTTAGGGGGGGGCCCTACGAGCAGTACTTC. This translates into CASSSFRGGPYEQYF.

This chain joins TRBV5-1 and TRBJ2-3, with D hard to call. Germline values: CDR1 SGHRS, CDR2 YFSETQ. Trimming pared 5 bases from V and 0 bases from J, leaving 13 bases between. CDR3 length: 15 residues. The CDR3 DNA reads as TGCGCCAGCAGTTTAAGTGGTCTTAGCACAGATACGCAGTATTTT. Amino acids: CASSLSGLSTDTQYF.

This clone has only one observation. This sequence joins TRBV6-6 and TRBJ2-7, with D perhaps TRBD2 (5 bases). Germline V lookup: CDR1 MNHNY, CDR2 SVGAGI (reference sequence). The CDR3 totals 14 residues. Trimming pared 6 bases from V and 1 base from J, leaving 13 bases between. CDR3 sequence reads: CASSSTRGSYEQYF. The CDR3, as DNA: TGTGCCAGCAGCTCCACCCGAGGGTCCTACGAGCAGTACTTC.

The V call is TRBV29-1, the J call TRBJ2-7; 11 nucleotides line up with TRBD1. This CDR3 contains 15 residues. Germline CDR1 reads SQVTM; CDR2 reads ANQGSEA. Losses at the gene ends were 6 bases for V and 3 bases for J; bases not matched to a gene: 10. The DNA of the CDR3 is TGCAGCGTCCGGACAGGGGGCGCAAGTGGCTACGAGCAGTACTTC. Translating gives CSVRTGGASGYEQYF.

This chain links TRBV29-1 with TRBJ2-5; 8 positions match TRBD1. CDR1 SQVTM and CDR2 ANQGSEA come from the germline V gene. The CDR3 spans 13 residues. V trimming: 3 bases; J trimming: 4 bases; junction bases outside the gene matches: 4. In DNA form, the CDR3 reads TGCAGCGTTGAGGACAGGGCCATAGAGACCCAGTACTTC. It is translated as CSVEDRAIETQYF.

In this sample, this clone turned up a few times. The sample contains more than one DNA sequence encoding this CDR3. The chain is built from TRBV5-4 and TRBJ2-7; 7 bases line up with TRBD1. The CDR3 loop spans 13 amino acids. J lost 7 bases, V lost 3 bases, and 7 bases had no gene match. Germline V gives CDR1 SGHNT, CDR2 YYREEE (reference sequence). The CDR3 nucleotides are TGTGCCAGCAGCTCTGGGACAGCTCCTGAGCAGTACTTC. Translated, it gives CASSSGTAPEQYF.

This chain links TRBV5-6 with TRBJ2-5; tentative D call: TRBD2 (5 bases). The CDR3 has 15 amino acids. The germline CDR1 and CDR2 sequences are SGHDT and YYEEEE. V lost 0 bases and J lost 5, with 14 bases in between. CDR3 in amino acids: CASSLGRLAAETQYF. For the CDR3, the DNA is TGTGCCAGCAGCTTGGGGCGCCTAGCCGCGGAGACCCAGTACTTC.

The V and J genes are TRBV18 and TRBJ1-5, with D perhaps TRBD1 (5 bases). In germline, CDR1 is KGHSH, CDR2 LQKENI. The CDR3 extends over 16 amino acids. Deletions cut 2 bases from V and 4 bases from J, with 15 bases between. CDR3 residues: CASSPTGPRLNQPQHF. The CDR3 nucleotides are TGTGCCAGCTCACCAACGGGGCCCAGGCTTAATCAGCCCCAGCATTTT.

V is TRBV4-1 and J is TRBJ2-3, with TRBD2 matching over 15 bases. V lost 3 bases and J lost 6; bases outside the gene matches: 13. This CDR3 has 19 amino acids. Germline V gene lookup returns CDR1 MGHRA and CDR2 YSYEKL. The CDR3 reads CASSHPGLAGGSGGDTQYF. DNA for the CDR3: TGCGCCAGCAGCCATCCGGGACTAGCGGGGGGCTCGGGTGGGGATACGCAGTATTTT.

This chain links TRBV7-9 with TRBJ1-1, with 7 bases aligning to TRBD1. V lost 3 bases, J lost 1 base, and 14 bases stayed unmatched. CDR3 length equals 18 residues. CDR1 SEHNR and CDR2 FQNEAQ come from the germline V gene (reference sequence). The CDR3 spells CASSFLGRSGQRNTEAFF. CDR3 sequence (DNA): TGTGCCAGCAGCTTCTTGGGCCGGTCGGGACAGAGGAACACTGAAGCTTTCTTT.

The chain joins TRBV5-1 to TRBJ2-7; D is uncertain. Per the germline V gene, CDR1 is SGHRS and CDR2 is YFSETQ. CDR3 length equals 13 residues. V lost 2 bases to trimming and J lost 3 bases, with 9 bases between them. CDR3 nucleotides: TGCGCCAGCAGCTTAAGCGCCTTCTACGAGCAGTACTTC. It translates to CASSLSAFYEQYF.

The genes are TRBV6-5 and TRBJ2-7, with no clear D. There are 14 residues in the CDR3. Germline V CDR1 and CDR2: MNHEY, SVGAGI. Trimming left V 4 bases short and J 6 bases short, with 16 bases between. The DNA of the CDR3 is TGTGCCAGCAGTTCTAGGATCACTCCCCTCGAGCAGTACTTC. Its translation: CASSSRITPLEQYF.

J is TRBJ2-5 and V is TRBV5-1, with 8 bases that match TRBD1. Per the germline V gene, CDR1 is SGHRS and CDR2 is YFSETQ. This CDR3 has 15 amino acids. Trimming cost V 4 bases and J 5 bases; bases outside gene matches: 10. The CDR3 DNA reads TGCGCCAGCAGCGGGCGGACAGGGAGCGGGGAGACCCAGTACTTC. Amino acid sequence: CASSGRTGSGETQYF.

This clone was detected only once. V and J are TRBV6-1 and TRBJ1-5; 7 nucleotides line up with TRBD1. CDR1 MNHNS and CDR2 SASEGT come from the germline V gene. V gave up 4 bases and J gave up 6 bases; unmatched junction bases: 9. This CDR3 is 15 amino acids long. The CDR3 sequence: CASSVVRGLGQPQHF. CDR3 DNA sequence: TGTGCCAGCAGTGTCGTAAGGGGGCTCGGTCAGCCCCAGCATTTT.

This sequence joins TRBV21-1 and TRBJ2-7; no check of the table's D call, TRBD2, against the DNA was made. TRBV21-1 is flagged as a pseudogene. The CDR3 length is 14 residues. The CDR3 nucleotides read TGTGCCAGCAGCAAAGAATGGACTAGCGACGAGCAGTACTTC. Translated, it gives CASSKEWTSDEQYF.

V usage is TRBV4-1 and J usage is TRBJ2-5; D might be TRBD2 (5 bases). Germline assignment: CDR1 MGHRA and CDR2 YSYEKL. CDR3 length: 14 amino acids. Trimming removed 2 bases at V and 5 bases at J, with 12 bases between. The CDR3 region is CASSQSGVEETQYF. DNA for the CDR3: TGCGCCAGCAGCCAATCCGGGGTGGAGGAGACCCAGTACTTC.

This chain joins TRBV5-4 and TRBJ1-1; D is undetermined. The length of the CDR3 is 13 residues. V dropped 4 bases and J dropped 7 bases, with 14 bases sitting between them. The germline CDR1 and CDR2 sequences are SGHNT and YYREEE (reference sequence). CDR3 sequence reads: CASSLWRTLEAFF. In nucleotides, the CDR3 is TGTGCCAGCAGCCTGTGGCGGACCCTTGAAGCTTTCTTT. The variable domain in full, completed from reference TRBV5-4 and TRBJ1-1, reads ETGVTQSPTHLIKTRGQQVTLRCSSQSGHNTVSWYQQALGQGPQFIFQYYREEENGRGNFPPRFSGLQFPNYSSELNVNALELDDSALYLCASSLWRTLEAFFGQGTRLTVV.

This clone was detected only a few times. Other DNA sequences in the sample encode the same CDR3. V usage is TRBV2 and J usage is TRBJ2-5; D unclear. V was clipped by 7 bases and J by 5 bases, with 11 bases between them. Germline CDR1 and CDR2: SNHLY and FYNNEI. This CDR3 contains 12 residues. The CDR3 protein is CASTPSRETQYF. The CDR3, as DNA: TGTGCCAGCACCCCTTCCAGGGAGACCCAGTACTTC.

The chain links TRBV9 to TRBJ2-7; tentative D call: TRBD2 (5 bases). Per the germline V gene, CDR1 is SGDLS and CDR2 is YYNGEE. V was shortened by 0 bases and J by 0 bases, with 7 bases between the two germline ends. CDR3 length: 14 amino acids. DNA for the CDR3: TGTGCCAGCAGCGTAGATGAGGGCTCCTACGAGCAGTACTTC. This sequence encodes CASSVDEGSYEQYF. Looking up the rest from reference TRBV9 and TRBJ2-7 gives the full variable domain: DSGVTQTPKHLITATGQRVTLRCSPRSGDLSVYWYQQSLDQGLQFLIQYYNGEERAKGNILERFSAQQFPDLHSELNLSSLELGDSALYFCASSVDEGSYEQYFGPGTRLTVT.

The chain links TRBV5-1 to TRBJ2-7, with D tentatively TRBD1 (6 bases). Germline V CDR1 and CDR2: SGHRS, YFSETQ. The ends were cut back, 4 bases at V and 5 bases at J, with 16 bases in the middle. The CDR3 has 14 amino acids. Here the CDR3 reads CASSRGGYLDEQYF. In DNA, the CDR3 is TGCGCCAGCAGCAGAGGGGGTTATCTCGACGAGCAGTACTTC.

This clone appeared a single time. CDR3 residues: CASSPLYGGPFDEQFF. The CDR3 nucleotides are TGTGCCAGCAGCCCTCTGTACGGGGGGCCCTTCGATGAGCAGTTCTTC. The chain recombines TRBV7-9 with TRBJ2-1; D possibly corresponds to TRBD2 (7 bases). CDR1 SEHNR and CDR2 FQNEAQ come from the germline V gene (reference sequence). V gave up 5 bases and J gave up 8 bases, with 22 bases separating them. CDR3 length: 16 residues.

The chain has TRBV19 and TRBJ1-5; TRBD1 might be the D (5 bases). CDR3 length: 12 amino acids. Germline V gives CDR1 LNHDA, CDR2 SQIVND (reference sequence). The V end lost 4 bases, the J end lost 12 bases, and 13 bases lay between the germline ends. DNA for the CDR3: TGTGCCAGTAGTACCCATTCGACAGACCAGCATTTT. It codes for CASSTHSTDQHF. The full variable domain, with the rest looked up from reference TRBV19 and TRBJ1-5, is DGGITQSPKYLFRKEGQNVTLSCEQNLNHDAMYWYRQDPGQGLRLIYYSQIVNDFQKGDIAEGYSVSREKKESFPLTVTSAQKNPTAFYLCASSTHSTDQHFGDGTRLSIL.